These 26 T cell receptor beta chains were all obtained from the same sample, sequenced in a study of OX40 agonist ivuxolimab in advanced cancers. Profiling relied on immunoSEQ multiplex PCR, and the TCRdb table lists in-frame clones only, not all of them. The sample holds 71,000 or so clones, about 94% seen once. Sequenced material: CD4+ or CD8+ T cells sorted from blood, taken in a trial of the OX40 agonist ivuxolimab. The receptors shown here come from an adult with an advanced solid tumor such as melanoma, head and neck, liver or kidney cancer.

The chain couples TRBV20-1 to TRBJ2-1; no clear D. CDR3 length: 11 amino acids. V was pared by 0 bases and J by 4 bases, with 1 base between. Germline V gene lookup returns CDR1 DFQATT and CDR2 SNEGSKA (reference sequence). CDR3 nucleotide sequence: TGCAGTGCTAGAGAATACAATGAGCAGTTCTTC. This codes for CSAREYNEQFF.

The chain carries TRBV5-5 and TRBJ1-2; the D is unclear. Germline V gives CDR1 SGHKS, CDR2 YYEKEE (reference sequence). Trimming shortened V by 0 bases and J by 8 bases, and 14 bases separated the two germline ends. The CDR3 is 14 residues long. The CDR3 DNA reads TGTGCCAGCAGCTTGGTTAAGGGTGGGCAAGGCTACACCTTC. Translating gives CASSLVKGGQGYTF.

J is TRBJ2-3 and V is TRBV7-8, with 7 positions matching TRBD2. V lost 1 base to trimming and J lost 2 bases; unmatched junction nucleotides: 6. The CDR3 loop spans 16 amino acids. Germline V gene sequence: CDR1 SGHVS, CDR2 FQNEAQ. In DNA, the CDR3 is TGTGCCAGCAGCTTAGGACCGGGACTATCCACAGATACGCAGTATTTT. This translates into CASSLGPGLSTDTQYF.

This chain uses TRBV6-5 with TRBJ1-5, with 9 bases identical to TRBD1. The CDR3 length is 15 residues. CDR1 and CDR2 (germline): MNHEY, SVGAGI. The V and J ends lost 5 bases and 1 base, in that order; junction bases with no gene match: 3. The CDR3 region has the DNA TGTGCCAGCAGTCCGGGACAGGGAAGCAATCAGCCCCAGCATTTT. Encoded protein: CASSPGQGSNQPQHF.

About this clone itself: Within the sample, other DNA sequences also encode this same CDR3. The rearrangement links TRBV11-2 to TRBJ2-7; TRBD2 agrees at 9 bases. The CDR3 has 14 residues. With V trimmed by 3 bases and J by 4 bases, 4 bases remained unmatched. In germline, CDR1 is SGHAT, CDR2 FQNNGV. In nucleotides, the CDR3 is TGTGCCAGCAGCTTTAGCGGGAGAGGGTACGAGCAGTACTTC. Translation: CASSFSGRGYEQYF.

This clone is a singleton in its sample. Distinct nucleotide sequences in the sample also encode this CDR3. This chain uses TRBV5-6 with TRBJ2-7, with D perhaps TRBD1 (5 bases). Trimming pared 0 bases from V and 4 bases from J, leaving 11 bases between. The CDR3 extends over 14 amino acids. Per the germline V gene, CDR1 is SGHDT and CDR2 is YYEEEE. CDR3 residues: CASSLAPGSYEQYF. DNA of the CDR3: TGTGCCAGCAGCTTGGCGCCAGGGTCTTACGAGCAGTACTTC.

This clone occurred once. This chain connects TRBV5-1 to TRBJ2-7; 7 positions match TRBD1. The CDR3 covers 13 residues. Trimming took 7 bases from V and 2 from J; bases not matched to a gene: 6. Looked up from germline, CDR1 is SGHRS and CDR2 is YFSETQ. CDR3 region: CASGTGETYEQYF. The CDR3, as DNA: TGCGCCAGCGGAACAGGGGAAACCTACGAGCAGTACTTC.

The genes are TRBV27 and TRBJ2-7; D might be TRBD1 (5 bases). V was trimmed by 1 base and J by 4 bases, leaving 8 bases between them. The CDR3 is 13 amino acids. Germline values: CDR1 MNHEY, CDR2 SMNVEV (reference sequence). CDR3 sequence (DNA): TGTGCCAGCAGTTTATTAGGGGAATACGAGCAGTACTTC. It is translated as CASSLLGEYEQYF.

In nucleotides, the CDR3 is TGTGCCAGCAGTGGTGGCACCCCCGGAGGCTACACCTTC. Protein sequence: CASSGGTPGGYTF. This chain uses TRBV6-5 with TRBJ1-2; D unresolved. The CDR3 covers 13 residues. V was shortened by 5 bases and J by 8 bases, with 15 bases between the two germline ends. Germline V gene lookup returns CDR1 MNHEY and CDR2 SVGAGI.

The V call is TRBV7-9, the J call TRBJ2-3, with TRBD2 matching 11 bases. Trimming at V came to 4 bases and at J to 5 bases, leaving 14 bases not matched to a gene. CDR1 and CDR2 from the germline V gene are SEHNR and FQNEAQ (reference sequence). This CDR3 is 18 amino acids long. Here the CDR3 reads CASSSQTGTSGGRDTQYF. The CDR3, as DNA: TGTGCCAGCAGCTCCCAAACCGGGACTAGCGGAGGAAGAGATACGCAGTATTTT.

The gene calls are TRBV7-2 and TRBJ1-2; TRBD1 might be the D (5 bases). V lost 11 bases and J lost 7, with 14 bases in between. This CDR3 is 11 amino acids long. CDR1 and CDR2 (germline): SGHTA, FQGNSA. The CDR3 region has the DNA TGTGCCCTTAATCGGGGCAGTGGCTACACCTTC. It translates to CALNRGSGYTF.

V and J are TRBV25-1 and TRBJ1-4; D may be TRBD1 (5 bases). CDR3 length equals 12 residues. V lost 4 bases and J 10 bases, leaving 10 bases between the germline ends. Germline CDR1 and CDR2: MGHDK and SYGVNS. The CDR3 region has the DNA TGTGCCAGCAGTGTTGGGGGGTCAAAACTGTTTTTT. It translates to CASSVGGSKLFF.

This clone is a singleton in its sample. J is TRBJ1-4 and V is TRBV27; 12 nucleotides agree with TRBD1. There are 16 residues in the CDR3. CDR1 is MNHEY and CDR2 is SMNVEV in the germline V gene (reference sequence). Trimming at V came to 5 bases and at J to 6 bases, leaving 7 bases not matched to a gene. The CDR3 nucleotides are TGTGCCAGCAGTACCCGGGACAGGGGGCGCGATGAAAAACTGTTTTTT. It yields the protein CASSTRDRGRDEKLFF. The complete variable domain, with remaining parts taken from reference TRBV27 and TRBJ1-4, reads EAQVTQNPRYLITVTGKKLTVTCSQNMNHEYMSWYRQDPGLGLRQIYYSMNVEVTDKGDVPEGYKVSRKEKRNFPLILESPSPNQTSLYFCASSTRDRGRDEKLFFGSGTQLSVL.

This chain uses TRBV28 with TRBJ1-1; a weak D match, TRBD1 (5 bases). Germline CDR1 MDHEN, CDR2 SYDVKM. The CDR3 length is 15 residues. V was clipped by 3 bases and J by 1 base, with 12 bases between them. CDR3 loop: CASSFRSGPNTEAFF. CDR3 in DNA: TGTGCCAGCAGTTTCCGGTCAGGGCCGAACACTGAAGCTTTCTTT.

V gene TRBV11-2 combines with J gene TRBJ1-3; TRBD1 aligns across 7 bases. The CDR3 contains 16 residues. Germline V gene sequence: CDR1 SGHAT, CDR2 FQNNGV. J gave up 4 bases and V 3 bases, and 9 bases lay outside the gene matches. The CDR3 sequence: CASSFLAGTAGNTIYF. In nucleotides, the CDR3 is TGTGCCAGCAGCTTCCTCGCCGGGACAGCAGGAAACACCATATATTTT.

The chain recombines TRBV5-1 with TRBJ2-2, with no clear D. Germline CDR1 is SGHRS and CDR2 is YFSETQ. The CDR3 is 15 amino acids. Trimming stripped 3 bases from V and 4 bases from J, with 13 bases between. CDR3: CASSWWEGSTGELFF. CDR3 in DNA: TGCGCCAGCAGCTGGTGGGAAGGTAGCACCGGGGAGCTGTTTTTT.

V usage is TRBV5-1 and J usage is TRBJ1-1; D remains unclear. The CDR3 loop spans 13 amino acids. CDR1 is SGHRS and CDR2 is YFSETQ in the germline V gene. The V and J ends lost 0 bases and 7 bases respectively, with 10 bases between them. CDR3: CASSLASGGEAFF. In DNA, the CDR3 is TGCGCCAGCAGCTTGGCCTCGGGTGGTGAAGCTTTCTTT.

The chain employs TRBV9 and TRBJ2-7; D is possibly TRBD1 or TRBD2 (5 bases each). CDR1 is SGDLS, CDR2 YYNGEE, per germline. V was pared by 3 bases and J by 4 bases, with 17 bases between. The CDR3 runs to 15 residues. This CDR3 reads CASSAGTAGGYEQYF. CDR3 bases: TGTGCCAGCAGCGCAGGGACCGCTGGCGGGTACGAGCAGTACTTC. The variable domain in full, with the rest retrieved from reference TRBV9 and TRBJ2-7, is DSGVTQTPKHLITATGQRVTLRCSPRSGDLSVYWYQQSLDQGLQFLIQYYNGEERAKGNILERFSAQQFPDLHSELNLSSLELGDSALYFCASSAGTAGGYEQYFGPGTRLTVT.

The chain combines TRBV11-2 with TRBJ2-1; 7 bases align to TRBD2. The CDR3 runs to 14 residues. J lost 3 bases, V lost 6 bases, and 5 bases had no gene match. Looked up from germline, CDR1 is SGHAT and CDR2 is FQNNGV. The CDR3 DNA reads TGTGCCAGCAGTATCGCGGGGGACTACAATGAGCAGTTCTTC. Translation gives CASSIAGDYNEQFF.

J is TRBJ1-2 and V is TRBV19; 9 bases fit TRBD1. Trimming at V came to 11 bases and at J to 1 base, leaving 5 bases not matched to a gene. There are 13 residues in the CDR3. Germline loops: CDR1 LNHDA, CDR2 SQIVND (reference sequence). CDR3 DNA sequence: TGTGCCGCCTCGGGACAGGGTAACTATGGCTACACCTTC. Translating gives CAASGQGNYGYTF.

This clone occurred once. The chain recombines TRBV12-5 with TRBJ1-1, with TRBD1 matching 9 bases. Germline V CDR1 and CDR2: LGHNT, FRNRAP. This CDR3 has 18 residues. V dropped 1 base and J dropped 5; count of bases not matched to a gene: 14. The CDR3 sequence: CASGLARTGEEGRTEAFF. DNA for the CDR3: TGTGCTAGTGGTTTGGCCCGGACAGGGGAAGAAGGAAGGACTGAAGCTTTCTTT. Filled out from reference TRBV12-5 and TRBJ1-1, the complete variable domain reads DARVTQTPRHKVTEMGQEVTMRCQPILGHNTVFWYRQTMMQGLELLAYFRNRAPLDDSGMPKDRFSAEMPDATLATLKIQPSEPRDSAVYFCASGLARTGEEGRTEAFFGQGTRLTVV.

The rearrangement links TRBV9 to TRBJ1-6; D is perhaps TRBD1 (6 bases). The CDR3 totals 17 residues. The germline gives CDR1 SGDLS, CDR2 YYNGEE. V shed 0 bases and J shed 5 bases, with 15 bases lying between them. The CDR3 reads CASSVEDRPMHNSPLHF. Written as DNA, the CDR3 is TGTGCCAGCAGCGTAGAAGACAGGCCTATGCATAATTCACCCCTCCACTTT.

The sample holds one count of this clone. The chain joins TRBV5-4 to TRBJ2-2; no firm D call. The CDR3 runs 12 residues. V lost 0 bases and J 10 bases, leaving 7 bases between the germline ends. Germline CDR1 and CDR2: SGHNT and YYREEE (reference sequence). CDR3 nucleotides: TGTGCCAGCAGCTTGGACGCGATGGAGCTGTTTTTT. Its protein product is CASSLDAMELFF. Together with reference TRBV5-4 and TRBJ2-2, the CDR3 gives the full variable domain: ETGVTQSPTHLIKTRGQQVTLRCSSQSGHNTVSWYQQALGQGPQFIFQYYREEENGRGNFPPRFSGLQFPNYSSELNVNALELDDSALYLCASSLDAMELFFGEGSRLTVL.

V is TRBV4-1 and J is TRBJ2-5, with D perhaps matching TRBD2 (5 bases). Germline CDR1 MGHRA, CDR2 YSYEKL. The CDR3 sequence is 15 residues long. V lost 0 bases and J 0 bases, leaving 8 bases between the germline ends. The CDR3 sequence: CASSQERGYQETQYF. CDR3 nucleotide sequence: TGCGCCAGCAGCCAAGAACGGGGATACCAAGAGACCCAGTACTTC.

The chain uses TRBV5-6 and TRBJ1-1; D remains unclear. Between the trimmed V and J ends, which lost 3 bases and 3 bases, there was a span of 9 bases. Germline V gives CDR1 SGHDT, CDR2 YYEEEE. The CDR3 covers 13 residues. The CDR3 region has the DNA TGTGCCAGCAGCTCTGCTACGCACACTGAAGCTTTCTTT. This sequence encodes CASSSATHTEAFF.

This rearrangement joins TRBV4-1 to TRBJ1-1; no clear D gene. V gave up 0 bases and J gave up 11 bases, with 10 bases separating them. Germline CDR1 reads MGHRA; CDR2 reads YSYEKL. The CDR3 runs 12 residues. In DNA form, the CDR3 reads TGCGCCAGCAGCCAAGAGGAGAGACCGGCTTTCTTT. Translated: CASSQEERPAFF.